This T cell receptor (beta chain) is drawn from a study of blood T cell repertoires in COVID-19 (dated by TCRdb to between 2020 and 2021). Background on the whole study: Samples covering the acute and convalescent phases of COVID-19 were provided by collaborators in the United States, Italy and Spain. The samples were drawn from the first 160 participants of the ongoing ImmuneRACE study and from over 950 subjects provided by 6 global collaborators. Sample metadata almost always included a de-identified subject ID, COVID-19 status, age in years and sex. Where available, HLA class I and class II types were obtained from metadata supplied by the sample provider rather than from assay-based typing. Subjects who had been exposed to COVID-19, were actively infected with it, or had recovered from it provided the deeply sampled blood TCRbeta repertoires that made up the dataset. The prospective study material was composed of cDNA or gDNA derived from T cells, B-cell-depleted T cells, or PBMCs. The repertoires were released in a freely available public database intended as a resource for research on the immune response to SARS-CoV-2. Study-wide conclusions, independent of this receptor: The amount of clinical and demographic metadata varied by source and participant and was provided uncurated.

TCRbeta CDR3 regions were amplified from genomic DNA by means of the immunoSEQ Assay, a bias-controlled multiplex PCR. On the study's bioinformatics: Within the assay, amplification of reference gene primers was used to estimate how many nucleated cells each sample contained. To quantify the absolute abundance of each unique TCRbeta CDR3 rearrangement, sequence reads were collapsed and filtered. For each sample, productive Simpson clonality was calculated as the square root of Simpson's diversity index over productive rearrangements. Imported from immuneACCESS, the table was reduced by TCRdb to in-frame sequences with V and J called. These copies leave out some clones; in studies compared against another copy, an unresolved V gene accounts for under half, and the cause of the remainder is not known. Clone size and the V and J calls come from that table; the DNA yielded D and trimming. In this sample the table shows a few hundred thousand clones, 75% to 85% of which occur a single time. Together, the top ten hold 2% to 2.5% of the sample.

The CDR3 contains 15 residues, cysteine and phenylalanine counted. Only the CDR3 DNA stays, 45 bases, in frame from base 1. CDR1 and CDR2 are drawn from the germline V gene: SGHAT, FQNNGV. V and J lose 3 bases and 1 base, and a span of 12 bases separates them. Worth noting for this clone: The antigen it binds to is not known. Base qualities are not at hand, and no much larger clone is one base apart.

A second Seattle source provided samples from volunteer blood donors who had recovered from COVID-19. Each collaborating institution followed its own protocols to collect whole blood in K2EDTA tubes. For TCRbeta analysis, collaborators shipped samples as frozen whole blood, isolated PBMCs, or DNA extracted from either of those sample types. Sample: peripheral blood. The chain links TRBV11-2 with TRBJ1-1; the D gene is perhaps TRBD1, from 5 matching bases. The source of this sequence is a man aged 40-49 years who had recovered from COVID-19. The DNA sequence is TGTGCCAGCAGCTTCACTGACAGCCCGAACACTGAAGCTTTCTTT. Its product reads: CASSFTDSPNTEAFF.